Below, 17 T cell receptor beta chains from the same sample are listed, as sequenced in a study of early T cells in non-severe SARS-CoV-2 infection. MiXCR, run by TCRdb on the 5' RACE reads, gives a single entry per CDR3 protein. The sample holds about 39,000 distinct CDR3 sequences, about 4% seen once. Input material: whole blood. The receptors were gathered from an adult who was a healthcare worker with PCR-confirmed SARS-CoV-2 infection or an uninfected control (not recorded which).

This clonotype came up many times. The genes are TRBV3-1 and TRBJ2-1; 8 bases are a match to TRBD1. The ends lost 1 base at V and 3 bases at J; junction bases unmatched: 2. Germline loops: CDR1 LGHDT, CDR2 YNNKEL (reference sequence). The CDR3 covers 15 residues. CDR3 in DNA: TGTGCCAGCAGCCAAGTCAGGGGGCTCTACAATGAGCAGTTCTTC. Residues: CASSQVRGLYNEQFF.

This clonotype was picked up a small number of times. This chain connects TRBV29-1 to TRBJ1-2, with D possibly TRBD1 on 6 matching bases. The CDR3 runs 14 residues. Trimming stripped 7 bases from V and 2 bases from J, with 17 bases between. Germline lookup yields CDR1 SQVTM and CDR2 ANQGSEA. Here the CDR3 DNA reads TGCAGCGCCCCAGGGGCAGGGTCCAACTATGGCTACACCTTC. Protein sequence: CSAPGAGSNYGYTF.

This clonotype has a count of ten or more. V and J are TRBV12-3 or TRBV12-4 and TRBJ1-1, with 7 nucleotides matching TRBD1. The ends lost 5 bases at V and 2 bases at J; junction bases unmatched: 8. The CDR3 has 15 residues. CDR3 amino acids: CASSPNRGRNTEAFF. The CDR3 nucleotides read TGTGCCAGCAGTCCTAACAGGGGACGAAACACTGAAGCTTTCTTT.

This clonotype was picked up a small number of times. This rearrangement joins TRBV7-9 to TRBJ1-1, with D tentatively TRBD1 (6 bases). CDR3 length: 17 residues. With 5 bases removed from V and 5 bases from J, the gap between germline ends came to 24 bases. Germline CDR1 is SEHNR and CDR2 is FQNEAQ (reference sequence). The CDR3 loop is CASSPSRGGNPNTEAFF. CDR3 coding DNA: TGTGCCAGCAGCCCCAGTAGGGGGGGGAACCCAAATACTGAAGCTTTCTTT.

In this sample, this clonotype turned up many times. One end of the junction varies from germline; a read error may be responsible. The rearrangement uses TRBV6-2 or TRBV6-3 and TRBJ1-2; D call uncertain. The CDR3 consists of 14 residues. Per germline, CDR1 MNHEY and CDR2 SVGEGT. The CDR3 loop is CASSYSWREEGYTF. For the CDR3, the DNA is TGTGCCAGCAGCTACTCTTGGCGAGAAGAAGGCTACACCTTC.

The sample holds many counts of this clonotype. The genes are TRBV6-5 and TRBJ2-3; D not resolved. Germline V gene lookup returns CDR1 MNHEY and CDR2 SVGAGI. Trimming pared 6 bases from V and 0 bases from J, leaving 7 bases between. This CDR3 is 13 amino acids long. The CDR3 protein is CASRKSSTDTQYF. Written as DNA, the CDR3 is TGTGCCAGCAGAAAGTCTAGCACAGATACGCAGTATTTT.

This clonotype showed up many times. V is TRBV12-3 or TRBV12-4 and J is TRBJ2-1, with no clear D. CDR3 size: 12 residues. The V and J ends lost 6 bases and 5 bases respectively, with 8 bases between them. In DNA, the CDR3 is TGTGCCAGCAGCCGGTGGAACAATGAGCAGTTCTTC. It translates to CASSRWNNEQFF.

Many counts were recorded for this clonotype. The chain combines TRBV7-3 with TRBJ2-3; D may be TRBD1 (6 bases). The germline CDR1 and CDR2 sequences are SGHTA and FQGTGA. Trimming removed 2 bases from V and 2 bases from J, with 14 bases in between. This CDR3 region has 16 residues. DNA for the CDR3: TGTGCCAGCAGCTTAGGCAGGGGTGGGTTCACAGATACGCAGTATTTT. This gives the protein CASSLGRGGFTDTQYF.

On this clonotype: A clone one base away is much larger, so this may be a read error. This chain connects TRBV3-1 to TRBJ2-5; 11 nucleotides agree with TRBD2. Germline loops: CDR1 LGHDT, CDR2 YNNKEL (reference sequence). This CDR3 is built from 16 residues. Here the CDR3 DNA reads TGTACCAGCAGCCGATTAGCGGGGGGGTCCCCAGAGACCCAGTACTTC. Residues: CTSSRLAGGSPETQYF.

This clonotype was counted many times. J is TRBJ1-1 and V is TRBV5-1, with D tentatively TRBD1 (6 bases). The V end lost 0 bases, the J end lost 6 bases, and 12 bases lay between the germline ends. CDR3 length: 14 residues. Germline V gives CDR1 SGHRS, CDR2 YFSETQ. The CDR3 nucleotides are TGCGCCAGCAGCTTGGTGGCAGGGGACCCTGAAGCTTTCTTT. Translation: CASSLVAGDPEAFF.

The rearrangement links TRBV4-1 to TRBJ1-1, with 7 bases aligning to TRBD1. CDR1 MGHRA and CDR2 YSYEKL come from the germline V gene. The CDR3 covers 16 residues. J gave up 0 bases and V 4 bases, and 8 bases lay outside the gene matches. The CDR3 DNA reads as TGCGCCAGCAGCCTTGGGACAGAGGAAATGAACACTGAAGCTTTCTTT. Translated, it gives CASSLGTEEMNTEAFF.

This clonotype was detected many times. The genes are TRBV4-1 and TRBJ2-1; 10 bases agree with TRBD2. The V gene end was trimmed by 0 bases and the J gene end by 2 bases; junction bases not matched to a gene: 4. The CDR3 extends over 17 amino acids. Germline V lookup: CDR1 MGHRA, CDR2 YSYEKL. CDR3 loop: CASSQDLAGATYNEQFF. In DNA, the CDR3 is TGCGCCAGCAGCCAAGATCTAGCGGGGGCCACCTACAATGAGCAGTTCTTC.

This clonotype was counted at least ten times. The rearrangement links TRBV12-3 or TRBV12-4 to TRBJ2-1; 9 bases fit TRBD1. The CDR3 loop spans 16 amino acids. J lost 8 bases, V lost 2 bases, and 10 bases had no gene match. CDR3 loop: CASSLSHRTGEYEQFF. The CDR3 bases are TGTGCCAGCAGTTTATCCCATAGGACAGGGGAATATGAGCAGTTCTTC.

This clonotype was detected ten times or more. This rearrangement joins TRBV5-1 to TRBJ1-1; maybe TRBD1 (6 bases). The germline gives CDR1 SGHRS, CDR2 YFSETQ. Between the trimmed V and J ends, which lost 4 bases and 4 bases, there was a span of 14 bases. The CDR3 has 14 amino acids. CDR3 coding DNA: TGCGCCAGCAGCATAAAGGGGGTAGGCACTGAAGCTTTCTTT. Translated: CASSIKGVGTEAFF.

This clonotype came up many times. The genes are TRBV12-3 or TRBV12-4 and TRBJ1-5; D is possibly TRBD1 (5 bases). The CDR3 has 14 amino acids. V lost 3 bases and J 7 bases, leaving 13 bases between the germline ends. The CDR3 loop reads CASSFVGPGQPQHF. CDR3 bases: TGTGCCAGCAGTTTTGTGGGACCCGGGCAGCCCCAGCATTTT.

This clonotype was counted ten times or more. The rearrangement uses TRBV4-1 and TRBJ2-7, with 9 bases that match TRBD1. Germline V gives CDR1 MGHRA, CDR2 YSYEKL. Trimming took 0 bases from V and 5 from J; bases not matched to a gene: 8. There are 16 residues in the CDR3. CDR3 bases: TGCGCCAGCAGCCAAGAGTCGGGACAGGGTTCTGACGAGCAGTACTTC. Its protein product is CASSQESGQGSDEQYF.

This clonotype was counted ten times or more. The genes are TRBV7-9 and TRBJ2-7, with TRBD2 matching over 9 bases. The ends lost 5 bases at V and 7 bases at J; junction bases unmatched: 12. The CDR3 has 15 residues. Germline V CDR1 and CDR2: SEHNR, FQNEAQ (reference sequence). CDR3 region: CASSLPAGGRGEQYF. The CDR3 DNA follows: TGTGCCAGCAGCCTCCCAGCGGGAGGAAGGGGAGAGCAGTACTTC.